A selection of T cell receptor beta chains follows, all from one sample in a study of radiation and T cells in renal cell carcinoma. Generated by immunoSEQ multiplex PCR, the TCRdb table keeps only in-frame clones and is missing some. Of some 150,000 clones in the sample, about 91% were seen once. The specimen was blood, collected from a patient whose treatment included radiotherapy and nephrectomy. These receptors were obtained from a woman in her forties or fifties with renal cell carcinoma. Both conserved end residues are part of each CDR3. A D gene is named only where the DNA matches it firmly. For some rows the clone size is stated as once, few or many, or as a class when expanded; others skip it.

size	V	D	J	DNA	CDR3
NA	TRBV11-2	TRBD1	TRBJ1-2	TGTGCCAGCAGCTCGGACAGGGGTTATGGCTACACCTTC	CASSSDRGYGYTF
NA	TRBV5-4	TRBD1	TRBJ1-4	TGTGCCAGCAGCTTGGGAGGACAGGGGTTAGAAAAACTGTTTTTT	CASSLGGQGLEKLFF
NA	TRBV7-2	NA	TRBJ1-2	TGTGCCAGCAGCTCAAGGACACGGACAACCTATGGCTACACCTTC	CASSSRTRTTYGYTF
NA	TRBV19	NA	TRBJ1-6	TGTGCCAGTAGTATCACCGGGACAAGCTATAATTCACCCCTCCACTTT	CASSITGTSYNSPLHF
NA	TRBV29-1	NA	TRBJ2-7	TGCAGCGCCGGACAGTTCAACTACGAGCAGTACTTC	CSAGQFNYEQYF
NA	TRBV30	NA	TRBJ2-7	TGTGCCTCAAGAAGGGAAGAGGACGAGCAGTACTTC	CASRREEDEQYF
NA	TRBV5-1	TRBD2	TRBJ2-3	TGCGCCAGCAGCCCCACGACTAGCGGGGGGGTGGATACGCAGTATTTT	CASSPTTSGGVDTQYF
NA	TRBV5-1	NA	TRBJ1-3	TGCGCCAGCAGCTTTACCCCAGGCGGAAACACCATATATTTT	CASSFTPGGNTIYF
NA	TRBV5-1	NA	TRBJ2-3	TGCGCCAGCAGCTTATCGCCTGACCCTAGCACAGATACGCAGTATTTT	CASSLSPDPSTDTQYF
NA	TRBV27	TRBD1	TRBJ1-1	TGTGCCAGCGCGTACAGGGGGTCGATAGGCACTGAAGCTTTCTTT	CASAYRGSIGTEAFF
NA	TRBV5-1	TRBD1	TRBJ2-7	TGCGCCAGCAGCTTGGCTACAGGGGGCTCCTACGAGCAGTACTTC	CASSLATGGSYEQYF
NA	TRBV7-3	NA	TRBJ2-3	TGTGCCAGCAGCGAGAATGGGGCTGAGGGGGATACGCAGTATTTT	CASSENGAEGDTQYF
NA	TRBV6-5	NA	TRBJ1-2	TGTGCCAGCAAACCCAAACTCATCGTGGCTGGCTACACCTTC	CASKPKLIVAGYTF
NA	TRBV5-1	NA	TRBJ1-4	TGCGCCAGCAGCTTGGCTGGCACAACTAATGAAAAACTGTTTTTT	CASSLAGTTNEKLFF
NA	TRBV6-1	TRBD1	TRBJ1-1	TGTGCCAGCAGTCCTCTGACAGGGGTGAACACTGAAGCTTTCTTT	CASSPLTGVNTEAFF
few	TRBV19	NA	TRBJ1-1	TGTGCCAGTAGTGCGGGGGGATTGGAAGCTTTCTTT	CASSAGGLEAFF
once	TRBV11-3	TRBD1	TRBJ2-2	TGTGCCAGCAATCGACAGGGTGAATCCGGGGAGCTGTTTTTT	CASNRQGESGELFF
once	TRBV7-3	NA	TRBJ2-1	TGTGCCAGCAGCCTAACCCCGGGCTCTCTCAATGAGCAGTTCTTC	CASSLTPGSLNEQFF
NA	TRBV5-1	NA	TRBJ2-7	TGCGCCAGCAGACTGATAGCCCAGAACGCCTACGAGCAGTACTTC	CASRLIAQNAYEQYF
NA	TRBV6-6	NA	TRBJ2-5	TGTGCCAGCACGGCAGGCGGCGAGACCCAGTACTTC	CASTAGGETQYF
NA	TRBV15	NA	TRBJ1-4	TGTGCCACCAGCAAATCAACTAATGAAAAACTGTTTTTT	CATSKSTNEKLFF
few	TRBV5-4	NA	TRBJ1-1	TGCGCCAGCAGCCAAGAATGGGGGGGTTTAATGGAAGCTTTCTTT	CASSQEWGGLMEAFF
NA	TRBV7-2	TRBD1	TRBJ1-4	TGTGCCAGCAGCTTATCCGTAGGACAGGGGGGGGAAAAACTGTTTTTT	CASSLSVGQGGEKLFF
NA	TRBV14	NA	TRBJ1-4	TGTGCCAGCAGCCACCAGGGGTCCGTGGAAAAACTGTTTTTT	CASSHQGSVEKLFF
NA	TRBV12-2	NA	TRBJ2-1	TGTGCAAGTCGCCCAGGACTAGCGGGGGAGGACTCCTACAATGAGCAGTTCTTC	CASRPGLAGEDSYNEQFF
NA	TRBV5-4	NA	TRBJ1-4	TGTGCCAGCACCTCAGCCAGGGGTCCGGATGAAAAACTGTTTTTT	CASTSARGPDEKLFF
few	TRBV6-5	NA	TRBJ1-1	TGTGCCAGCAGTTACTCCCGCGGGAACACTGAAGCTTTCTTT	CASSYSRGNTEAFF
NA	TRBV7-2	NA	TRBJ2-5	TGTGCCAGCAGGACACCAGGAAAAGAGACCCAGTACTTC	CASRTPGKETQYF
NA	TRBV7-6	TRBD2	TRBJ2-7	TGTGCCAGCAGCTCCAGACTAGCGGGGGCCTACGAGCAGTACTTC	CASSSRLAGAYEQYF
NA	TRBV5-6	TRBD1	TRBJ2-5	TGTGCCAGCAGCCGGGAAGGACAGGGAACGGAGACCCAGTACTTC	CASSREGQGTETQYF